Below are 10 T cell receptor beta chains sequenced from a single sample in a study of cytomegalovirus exposure and HLA in healthy donors (dated by TCRdb to about 2017). The library was produced with the immunoSEQ multiplex PCR assay. The multiplex PCR relied on a mix of 60 forward primers for TCR Vbeta segments and 13 reverse primers for TCR Jbeta segments. In TCRdb, the immuneACCESS table is reduced to in-frame sequences with V and J assigned. These tables do not hold every clone; where another copy was compared, an unresolved V gene accounts for under half, and the others remain unexplained. Across this sample there are roughly 93,000 clones, with around 75% seen only once. 3% of the sample is held by the ten biggest clonotypes. Sample: PBMCs. Every receptor here comes from a man in his forties in good health and CMV-seronegative.

The rearrangement links TRBV30 to TRBJ2-7, with D tentatively TRBD1 (5 bases). Germline CDR1 is GTSNPN and CDR2 is SVGIG (reference sequence). This CDR3 has 12 residues. Trimming stripped 3 bases from V and 8 bases from J, with 14 bases between. The CDR3 loop is CAWRTTGPKQYF. CDR3 nucleotides: TGTGCCTGGAGAACTACAGGCCCTAAGCAGTACTTC.

CDR3 sequence: CAWSVGLADYEQYF. DNA of the CDR3: TGTGCCTGGAGTGTAGGACTAGCCGACTACGAGCAGTACTTC. The chain combines TRBV30 with TRBJ2-7, with TRBD2 matching over 8 bases. CDR3 size: 14 residues. Germline V gene data show CDR1 as GTSNPN and CDR2 as SVGIG (reference sequence). V trimming: 0 bases; J trimming: 3 bases; junction bases outside the gene matches: 4.

This chain uses TRBV7-2 with TRBJ2-3, with 11 bases lining up with TRBD2. CDR3 length: 17 residues. V trimming: 1 base; J trimming: 6 bases; junction bases outside the gene matches: 9. CDR1 SGHTA and CDR2 FQGNSA come from the germline V gene. The CDR3 sequence: CASSLVWTSGRVDTQYF. In DNA form, the CDR3 reads TGTGCCAGCAGCTTAGTCTGGACTAGCGGGCGGGTTGATACGCAGTATTTT.

V is TRBV6-5 and J is TRBJ1-4; D call uncertain. Germline loops: CDR1 MNHEY, CDR2 SVGAGI. V lost 4 bases, J lost 5 bases, and 14 bases lay in between. The CDR3 runs to 15 residues. The CDR3 DNA sequence: TGTGCCAGCAGTTGGGGAGGTGATTCCAATGAAAAACTGTTTTTT. It yields the protein CASSWGGDSNEKLFF.

This sequence joins TRBV9 and TRBJ1-2, with TRBD1 matching 9 bases. Per the germline V gene, CDR1 is SGDLS and CDR2 is YYNGEE. Unmatched junction bases numbered 6, after V lost 4 bases and J lost 8 bases. The length of the CDR3 is 13 residues. The CDR3 DNA is TGTGCCAGCAGCAAAACAGGGGGCTACGGCTACACCTTC. Protein sequence: CASSKTGGYGYTF.

This chain uses TRBV28 with TRBJ2-5, with TRBD1 identical over 10 bases. Per the germline V gene, CDR1 is MDHEN and CDR2 is SYDVKM. There are 15 residues in the CDR3. Trimming took 2 bases from V and 4 from J; bases not matched to a gene: 4. The CDR3 loop is CASSLRTGGRETQYF. In nucleotides, the CDR3 is TGTGCCAGCAGTTTAAGGACAGGGGGTAGAGAGACCCAGTACTTC. Based on the CDR3 plus reference TRBV28 and TRBJ2-5, the full variable domain is DVKVTQSSRYLVKRTGEKVFLECVQDMDHENMFWYRQDPGLGLRLIYFSYDVKMKEKGDIPEGYSVSREKKERFSLILESASTNQTSMYLCASSLRTGGRETQYFGPGTRLLVL.

The J gene is TRBJ1-2, the V gene TRBV5-1, with D tentatively TRBD1 (6 bases). V lost 3 bases to trimming and J lost 0 bases, with 15 bases between them. This CDR3 has 16 residues. Germline assignment: CDR1 SGHRS and CDR2 YFSETQ. The CDR3 bases are TGCGCCAGCAGCTACTTGACAGGACATTCTAACTATGGCTACACCTTC. Translated: CASSYLTGHSNYGYTF. The entire variable domain, with the rest obtained from reference TRBV5-1 and TRBJ1-2, is as follows: KAGVTQTPRYLIKTRGQQVTLSCSPISGHRSVSWYQQTPGQGLQFLFEYFSETQRNKGNFPGRFSGRQFSNSRSEMNVSTLELGDSALYLCASSYLTGHSNYGYTFGSGTRLTVV.

The chain carries TRBV7-9 and TRBJ2-2; 7 bases are a match to TRBD1. The CDR3 loop spans 13 amino acids. Germline CDR1 reads SEHNR; CDR2 reads FQNEAQ (reference sequence). V trimming: 4 bases; J trimming: 6 bases; junction bases outside the gene matches: 2. In DNA form, the CDR3 reads TGTGCCAGCAGCTCCCAGGGGGCCGGGGAGCTGTTTTTT. It specifies CASSSQGAGELFF.

This clone was observed a few times. The chain uses TRBV5-4 and TRBJ2-7, with 10 bases aligning to TRBD1. From germline, CDR1 is SGHNT and CDR2 YYREEE (reference sequence). This CDR3 has 15 residues. Trimming removed 2 bases from V and 3 bases from J; junction bases left unmatched: 5. CDR3 residues: CASSLEGTGDYEQYF. The CDR3 DNA sequence: TGTGCCAGCAGCTTAGAGGGGACAGGGGACTACGAGCAGTACTTC.

The chain links TRBV6-1 to TRBJ2-7; the D gene is possibly TRBD1 (6 bases). The CDR3 length is 16 residues. The V and J ends lost 1 base and 5 bases respectively, with 18 bases between them. CDR1 is MNHNS, CDR2 SASEGT, per germline. The CDR3 is CASSEEARGWVHEQYF. DNA of the CDR3: TGTGCCAGCAGTGAAGAGGCCAGGGGTTGGGTCCACGAGCAGTACTTC.